The rows below give T cell receptor beta chains drawn from one sample of a study of OX40 agonist ivuxolimab in advanced cancers. TCRdb's table, derived via immunoSEQ multiplex PCR, lists solely in-frame clones and lacks some. Here the sample spans roughly 20,000 clones, about 86% being singletons. Sequencing used CD4+ or CD8+ T cells sorted from blood, obtained in a trial of the OX40 agonist ivuxolimab. These receptors all stem from an adult with an advanced solid tumor such as melanoma, head and neck, liver or kidney cancer. Each CDR3 is given with its conserved first and last residue.

j_call | v_call | cdr3_aa
TRBJ2-7 | TRBV28 | CASSSRTNPLYEQYF
TRBJ2-5 | TRBV18 | CASSPPSPKTQYF
TRBJ1-1 | TRBV5-1 | CASSLRSTGNTEAFF
TRBJ1-1 | TRBV28 | CASSFSVNTEAFF
TRBJ2-7 | TRBV7-8 | CASSPFRFGTAYEQYF
TRBJ2-1 | TRBV6-1 | CASSEGLAGLGNEQFF
TRBJ2-1 | TRBV4-2 | CASSQQTRRPGEQFF
TRBJ1-1 | TRBV12-5 | CASGWTGENTEAFF
TRBJ2-7 | TRBV27 | CASSFRGQRTNRMEQYF
TRBJ2-5 | TRBV28 | CASSFLAGWAKGAETQYF
TRBJ1-6 | TRBV25-1 | CASSEGRGGNSPLHF
TRBJ1-5 | TRBV19 | CASSPLVNQPQHF
TRBJ1-1 | TRBV29-1 | CSVGGQLNTEAFF
TRBJ2-7 | TRBV18 | CASSPDGYEQYF
TRBJ2-3 | TRBV5-1 | CASSPPQVRDTQYF
TRBJ2-1 | TRBV15 | CATSRDYADNEQFF
TRBJ2-7 | TRBV6-5 | CASSSASEYEQYF
TRBJ1-1 | TRBV5-4 | CASSPQIGTEAFF
TRBJ1-1 | TRBV9 | CASSPRAQGGEAFF
TRBJ2-2 | TRBV28 | CASSSRLAGAGELFF
TRBJ2-2 | TRBV9 | CASSPHRTTNTGELFF
TRBJ2-7 | TRBV10-1 | CASSEGLARPEQYF
TRBJ2-1 | TRBV7-2 | CASSPGLAELNEQFF
TRBJ2-7 | TRBV28 | CASSLTGIHEQYF
- | TRBV9 | CASSVGDRNYEQYF
TRBJ1-6 | TRBV29-1 | CSVQTDSYNSPLHF
TRBJ1-5 | TRBV6-5 | CASRKVLGNQPQHF
TRBJ2-7 | TRBV28 | CASSRGGAGDYEQYF
TRBJ2-1 | TRBV5-1 | CASSLRQLGEQFF
TRBJ2-5 | TRBV4-2 | CASSQVAGGLQETQYF
TRBJ1-1 | TRBV6-5 | CASSYSRGDTEAFF
TRBJ2-2 | TRBV6-4 | CASSEQGHTGELFF
TRBJ2-5 | TRBV2 | CASTIIGQRGTQYF
TRBJ1-3 | TRBV7-2 | CASSLVLDPGNTIYF
TRBJ2-5 | TRBV15 | CATSHTSPGGETQYF
TRBJ1-5 | TRBV19 | CASSTRVGNQPQHF
TRBJ2-7 | TRBV15 | CATSGAGQAGRYEQYF
TRBJ1-1 | TRBV6-6 | CASSYSQGGEAFF
TRBJ1-1 | TRBV7-9 | CASSLGDFDLNKAFF
TRBJ1-5 | TRBV7-9 | CASSSGWGGNQPQHF
TRBJ2-7 | TRBV7-8 | CASSLVVDNSYEQYF
TRBJ1-3 | TRBV28 | CASSTGGNTIYF
TRBJ1-1 | TRBV7-9 | CASSPRGGSDTEAFF